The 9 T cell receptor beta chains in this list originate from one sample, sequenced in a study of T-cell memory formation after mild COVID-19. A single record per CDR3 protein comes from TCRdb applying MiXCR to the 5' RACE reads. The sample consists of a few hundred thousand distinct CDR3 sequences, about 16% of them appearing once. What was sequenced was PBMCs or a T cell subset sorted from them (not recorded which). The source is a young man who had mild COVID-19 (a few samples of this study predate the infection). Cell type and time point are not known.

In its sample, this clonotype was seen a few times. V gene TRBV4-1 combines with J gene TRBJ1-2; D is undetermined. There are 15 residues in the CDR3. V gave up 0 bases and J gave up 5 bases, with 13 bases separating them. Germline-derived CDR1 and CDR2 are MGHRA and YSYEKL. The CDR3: CASSQEVPNYYGYTF. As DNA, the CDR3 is TGCGCCAGCAGCCAAGAAGTTCCCAACTATTATGGCTACACCTTC.

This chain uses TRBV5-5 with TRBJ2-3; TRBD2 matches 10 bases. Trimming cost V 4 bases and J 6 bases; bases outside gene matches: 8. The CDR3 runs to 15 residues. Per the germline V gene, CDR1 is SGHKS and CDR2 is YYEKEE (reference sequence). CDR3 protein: CASSLDLAGADTQYF. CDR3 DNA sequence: TGTGCCAGCAGCCTAGACCTAGCGGGGGCCGATACGCAGTATTTT.

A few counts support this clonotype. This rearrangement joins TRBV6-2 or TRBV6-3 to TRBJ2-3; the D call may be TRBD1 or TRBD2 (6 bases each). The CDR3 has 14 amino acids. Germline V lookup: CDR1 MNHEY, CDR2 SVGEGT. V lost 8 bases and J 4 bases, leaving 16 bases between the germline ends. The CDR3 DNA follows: TGTGCCAGCCATAAGGGGGGCGCGGCAGATACGCAGTATTTT. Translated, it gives CASHKGGAADTQYF.

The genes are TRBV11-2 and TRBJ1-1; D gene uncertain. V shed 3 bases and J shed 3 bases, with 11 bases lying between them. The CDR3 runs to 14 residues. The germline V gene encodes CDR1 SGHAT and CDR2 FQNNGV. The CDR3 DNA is TGTGCCAGCAGCTTCTCTCGACGACACACTGAAGCTTTCTTT. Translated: CASSFSRRHTEAFF.

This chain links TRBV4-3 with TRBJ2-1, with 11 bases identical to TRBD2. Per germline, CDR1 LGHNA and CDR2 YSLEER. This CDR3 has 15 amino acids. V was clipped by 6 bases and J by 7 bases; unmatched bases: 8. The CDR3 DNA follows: TGCGCCAGCAGAAACGGACTAGCGGGCTTAAATGAGCAGTTCTTC. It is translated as CASRNGLAGLNEQFF.

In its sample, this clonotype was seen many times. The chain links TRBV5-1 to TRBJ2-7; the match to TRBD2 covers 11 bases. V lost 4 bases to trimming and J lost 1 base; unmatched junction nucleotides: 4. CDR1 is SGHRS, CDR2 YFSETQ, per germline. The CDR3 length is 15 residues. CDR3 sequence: CASSGTSGGSYEQYF. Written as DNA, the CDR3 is TGCGCCAGCAGCGGTACTAGCGGGGGTTCCTACGAGCAGTACTTC.

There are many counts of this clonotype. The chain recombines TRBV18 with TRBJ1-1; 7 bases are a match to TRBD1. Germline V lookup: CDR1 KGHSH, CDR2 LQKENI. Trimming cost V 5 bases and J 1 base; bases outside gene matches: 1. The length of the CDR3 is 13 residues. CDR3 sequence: CASSGTENTEAFF. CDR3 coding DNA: TGTGCCAGCTCAGGGACAGAGAACACTGAAGCTTTCTTT.

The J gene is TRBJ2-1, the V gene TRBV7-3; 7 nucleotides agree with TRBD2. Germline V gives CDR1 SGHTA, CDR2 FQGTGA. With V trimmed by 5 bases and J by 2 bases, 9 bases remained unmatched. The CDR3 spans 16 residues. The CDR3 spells CASSHLGLAAYNEQFF. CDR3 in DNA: TGTGCCAGCAGCCACCTTGGGCTAGCGGCCTACAATGAGCAGTTCTTC.

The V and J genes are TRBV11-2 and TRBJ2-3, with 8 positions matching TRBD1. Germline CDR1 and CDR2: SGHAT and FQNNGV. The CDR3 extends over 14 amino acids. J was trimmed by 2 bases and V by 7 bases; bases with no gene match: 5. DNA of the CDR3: TGTGCCAGCAACAGGGGGGACTTCACAGATACGCAGTATTTT. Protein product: CASNRGDFTDTQYF.